This T cell receptor (beta chain) was captured in a study of regulatory T cells in long-lasting Graves disease. Study-wide results and caveats: Graves' patients with persistent disease showed TCR diversity lower than patients newly diagnosed.

Time point described: newly diagnosed GD, antithyroid drugs for less than 3 months. PBMC RNA served as the TCR library source. With iRepertoire HTBI primers and Arm-PCR of CDR3 regions, TCR beta libraries were built. Each CDR3 protein is one row after TCRdb ran MiXCR on the multiplex PCR reads. The sample includes some 500,000 distinct CDR3 sequences, approximately 15% seen only once; the top ten take over 7.5%. Of note for this clonotype: Antigen specificity is unknown.

These data also formed part of another study, on T cells in Graves' hyperthyroidism and ophthalmopathy. That investigation notes: First-round RT-PCR of the TCR CDR3 relied on the HTBI primer set.

The sample here was peripheral blood mononuclear cells (PBMCs), taken at new diagnosis, from a patient treated with antithyroid drugs. This TCR derives from a man younger than 45 with Graves disease.

The DNA for the CDR3 is TGCAGCGCATCCGTCGAGGTCGAACCCGGGGAGCTGTTTTTT. This gives the protein CSASVEVEPGELFF. The chain links TRBV29-1 to TRBJ2-2; no clear D. With 7 bases removed from V and 6 bases from J, the gap between germline ends came to 18 bases. Germline V gives CDR1 SQVTM, CDR2 ANQGSEA. The CDR3 is 14 amino acids.